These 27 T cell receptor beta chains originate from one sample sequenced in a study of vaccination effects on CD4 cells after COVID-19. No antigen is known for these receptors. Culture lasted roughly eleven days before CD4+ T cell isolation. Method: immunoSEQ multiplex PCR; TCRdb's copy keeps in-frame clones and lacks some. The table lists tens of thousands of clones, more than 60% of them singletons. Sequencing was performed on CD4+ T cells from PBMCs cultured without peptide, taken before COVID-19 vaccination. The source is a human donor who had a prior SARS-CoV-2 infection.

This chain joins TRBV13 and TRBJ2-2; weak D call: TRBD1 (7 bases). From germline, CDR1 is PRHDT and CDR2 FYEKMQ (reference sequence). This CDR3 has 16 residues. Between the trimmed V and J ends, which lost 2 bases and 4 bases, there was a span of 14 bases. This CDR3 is CASSLFGGQSTGELFF. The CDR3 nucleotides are TGTGCCAGCAGCTTATTCGGGGGACAGTCCACCGGGGAGCTGTTTTTT.

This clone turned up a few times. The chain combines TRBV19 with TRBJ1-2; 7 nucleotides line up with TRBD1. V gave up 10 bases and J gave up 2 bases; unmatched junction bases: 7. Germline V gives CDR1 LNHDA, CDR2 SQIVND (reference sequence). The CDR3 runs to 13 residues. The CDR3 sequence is CATRDRSNYGYTF. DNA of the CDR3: TGTGCCACTCGGGACAGATCCAACTATGGCTACACCTTC.

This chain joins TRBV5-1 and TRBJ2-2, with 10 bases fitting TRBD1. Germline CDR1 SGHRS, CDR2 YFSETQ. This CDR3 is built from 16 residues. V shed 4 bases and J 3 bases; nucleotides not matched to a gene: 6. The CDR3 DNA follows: TGCGCCAGCAGCACGGGACAGGGGCCTTACACCGGGGAGCTGTTTTTT. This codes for CASSTGQGPYTGELFF.

CDR3 DNA: TGTGCCAGCAGCTTAGGGGGACAGGGGGCAATTGGCTACACCTTC. This sequence encodes CASSLGGQGAIGYTF. J is TRBJ1-2 and V is TRBV11-2; 12 bases line up with TRBD1. The CDR3 is 15 residues long. Germline lookup yields CDR1 SGHAT and CDR2 FQNNGV. Trimming removed 1 base from V and 7 bases from J; junction bases left unmatched: 4.

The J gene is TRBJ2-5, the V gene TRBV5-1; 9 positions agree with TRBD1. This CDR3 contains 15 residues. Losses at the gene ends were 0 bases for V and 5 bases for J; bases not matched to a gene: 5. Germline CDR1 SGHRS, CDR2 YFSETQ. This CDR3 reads CASSLEGTGLETQYF. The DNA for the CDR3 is TGCGCCAGCAGCTTGGAAGGGACAGGGTTGGAGACCCAGTACTTC.

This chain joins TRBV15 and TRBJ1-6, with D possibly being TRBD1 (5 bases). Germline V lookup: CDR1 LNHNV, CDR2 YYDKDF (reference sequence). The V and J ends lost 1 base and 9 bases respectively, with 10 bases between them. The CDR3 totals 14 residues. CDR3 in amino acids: CATSRGRVGSPLHF. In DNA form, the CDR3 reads TGTGCCACCAGCAGAGGCAGGGTCGGTTCACCCCTCCACTTT.

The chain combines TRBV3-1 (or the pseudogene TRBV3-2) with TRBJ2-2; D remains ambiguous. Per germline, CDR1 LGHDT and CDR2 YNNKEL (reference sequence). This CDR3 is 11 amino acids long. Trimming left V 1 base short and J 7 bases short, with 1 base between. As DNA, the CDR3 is TGTGCCAGCAGCCAAGTCGGGGAGCTGTTTTTT. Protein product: CASSQVGELFF.

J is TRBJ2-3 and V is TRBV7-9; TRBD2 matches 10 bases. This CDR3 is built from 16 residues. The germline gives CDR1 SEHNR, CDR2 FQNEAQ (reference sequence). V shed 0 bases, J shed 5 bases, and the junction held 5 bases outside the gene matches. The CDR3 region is CASSLALAGAKDTQYF. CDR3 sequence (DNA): TGTGCCAGCAGCTTAGCGCTAGCGGGAGCTAAAGATACGCAGTATTTT.

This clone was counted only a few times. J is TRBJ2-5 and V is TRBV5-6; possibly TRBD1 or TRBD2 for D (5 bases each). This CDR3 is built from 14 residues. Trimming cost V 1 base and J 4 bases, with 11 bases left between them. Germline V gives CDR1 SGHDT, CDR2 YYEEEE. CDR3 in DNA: TGTGCCAGCAGCTTGCTTCCAGGGAGAGAGACCCAGTACTTC. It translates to CASSLLPGRETQYF.

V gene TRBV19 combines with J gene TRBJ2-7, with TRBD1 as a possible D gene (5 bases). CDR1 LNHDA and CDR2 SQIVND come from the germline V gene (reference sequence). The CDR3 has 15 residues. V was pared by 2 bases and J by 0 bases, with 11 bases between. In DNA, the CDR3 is TGTGCCAGTAGTATAAGGGGTGAAAGCTCCTACGAGCAGTACTTC. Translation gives CASSIRGESSYEQYF.

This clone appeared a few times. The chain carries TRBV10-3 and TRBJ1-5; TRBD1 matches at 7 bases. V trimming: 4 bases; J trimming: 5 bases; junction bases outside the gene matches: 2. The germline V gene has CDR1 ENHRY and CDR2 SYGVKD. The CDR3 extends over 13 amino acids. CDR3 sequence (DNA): TGTGCCATCAGTGGGGACAGCGATCAGCCCCAGCATTTT. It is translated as CAISGDSDQPQHF.

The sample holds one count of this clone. The chain's CDR3 is CASSRGRNSGANVLTF. DNA of the CDR3: TGTGCCAGCAGCCGGGGACGGAACTCTGGGGCCAACGTCCTGACTTTC. This chain connects TRBV11-2 to TRBJ2-6; D may match TRBD1 or TRBD2 (5 bases each). The CDR3 has 16 residues. The V gene's germline CDR1 is SGHAT and CDR2 FQNNGV. The V and J ends lost 5 bases and 0 bases respectively, with 11 bases between them. Together with reference TRBV11-2 and TRBJ2-6, the CDR3 gives the full variable domain: EAGVAQSPRYKIIEKRQSVAFWCNPISGHATLYWYQQILGQGPKLLIQFQNNGVVDDSQLPKDRFSAERLKGVDSTLKIQPAKLEDSAVYLCASSRGRNSGANVLTFGAGSRLTVL.

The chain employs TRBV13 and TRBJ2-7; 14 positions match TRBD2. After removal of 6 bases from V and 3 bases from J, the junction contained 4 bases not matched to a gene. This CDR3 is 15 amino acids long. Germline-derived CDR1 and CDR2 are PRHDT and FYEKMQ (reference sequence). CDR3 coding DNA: TGTGCCAGCAGGGCGGGACTAGCGGGAGTCTACGAGCAGTACTTC. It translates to CASRAGLAGVYEQYF. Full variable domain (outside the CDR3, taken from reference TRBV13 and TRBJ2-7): AAGVIQSPRHLIKEKRETATLKCYPIPRHDTVYWYQQGPGQDPQFLISFYEKMQSDKGSIPDRFSAQQFSDYHSELNMSSLELGDSALYFCASRAGLAGVYEQYFGPGTRLTVT.

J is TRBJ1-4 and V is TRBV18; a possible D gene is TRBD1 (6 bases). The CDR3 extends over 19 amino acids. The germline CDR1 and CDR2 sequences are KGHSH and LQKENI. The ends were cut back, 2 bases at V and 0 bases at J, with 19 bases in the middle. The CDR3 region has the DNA TGTGCCAGCTCACCAATTTTTGCCGGGACAACTCCAACTAATGAAAAACTGTTTTTT. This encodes CASSPIFAGTTPTNEKLFF.

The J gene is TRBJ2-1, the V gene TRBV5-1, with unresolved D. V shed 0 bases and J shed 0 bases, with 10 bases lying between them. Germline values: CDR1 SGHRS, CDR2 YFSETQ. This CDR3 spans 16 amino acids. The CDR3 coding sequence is TGCGCCAGCAGCTTGGTTTCTCCGAACTCCTACAATGAGCAGTTCTTC. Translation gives CASSLVSPNSYNEQFF.

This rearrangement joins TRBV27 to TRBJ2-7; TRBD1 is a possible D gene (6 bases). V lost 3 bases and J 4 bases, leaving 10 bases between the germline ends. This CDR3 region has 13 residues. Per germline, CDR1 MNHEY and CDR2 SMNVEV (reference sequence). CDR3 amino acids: CASSLDRTYEQYF. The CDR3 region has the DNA TGTGCCAGCAGTTTGGACAGAACTTACGAGCAGTACTTC.

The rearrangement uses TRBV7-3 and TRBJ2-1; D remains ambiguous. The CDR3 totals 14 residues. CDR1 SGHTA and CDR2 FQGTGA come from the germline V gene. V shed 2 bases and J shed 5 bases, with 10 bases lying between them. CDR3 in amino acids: CASSLGSANNEQFF. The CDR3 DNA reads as TGTGCCAGCAGCTTAGGGTCGGCCAACAATGAGCAGTTCTTC.

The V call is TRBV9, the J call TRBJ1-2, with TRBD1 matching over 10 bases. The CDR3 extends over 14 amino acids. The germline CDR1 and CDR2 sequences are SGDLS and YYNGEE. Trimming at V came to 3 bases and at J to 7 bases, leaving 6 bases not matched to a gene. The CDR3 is CASSADRGLAGYTF. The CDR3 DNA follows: TGTGCCAGCAGCGCCGACAGGGGGCTGGCTGGCTACACCTTC.

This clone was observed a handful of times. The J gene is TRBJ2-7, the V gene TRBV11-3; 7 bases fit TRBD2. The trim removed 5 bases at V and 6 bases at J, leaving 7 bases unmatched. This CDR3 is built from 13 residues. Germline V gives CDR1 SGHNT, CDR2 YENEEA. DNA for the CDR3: TGTGCCAGCAGCCTCGGCGGGAGAGGCGAGCAGTACTTC. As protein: CASSLGGRGEQYF.

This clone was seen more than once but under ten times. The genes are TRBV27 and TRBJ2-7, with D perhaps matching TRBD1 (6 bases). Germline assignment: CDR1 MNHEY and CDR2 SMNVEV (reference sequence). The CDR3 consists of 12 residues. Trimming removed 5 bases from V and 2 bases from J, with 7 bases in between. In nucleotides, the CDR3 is TGTGCCAGCAGTCAGGGGACCTACGAGCAGTACTTC. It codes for CASSQGTYEQYF.

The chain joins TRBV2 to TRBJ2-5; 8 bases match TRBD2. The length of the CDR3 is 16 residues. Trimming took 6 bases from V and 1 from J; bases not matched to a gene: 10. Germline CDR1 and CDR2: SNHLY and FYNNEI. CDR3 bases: TGTGCCAGCAGAAGTGGTGGCGGGGGGACCCAAGAGACCCAGTACTTC. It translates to CASRSGGGGTQETQYF.

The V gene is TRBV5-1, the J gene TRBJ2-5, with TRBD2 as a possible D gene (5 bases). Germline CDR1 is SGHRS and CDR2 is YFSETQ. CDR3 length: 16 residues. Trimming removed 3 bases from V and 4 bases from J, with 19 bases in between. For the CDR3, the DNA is TGCGCCAGCAGCTGGGGTGGCTTGGGAGACTCAGAGACCCAGTACTTC. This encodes CASSWGGLGDSETQYF. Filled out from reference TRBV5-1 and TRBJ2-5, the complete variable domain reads KAGVTQTPRYLIKTRGQQVTLSCSPISGHRSVSWYQQTPGQGLQFLFEYFSETQRNKGNFPGRFSGRQFSNSRSEMNVSTLELGDSALYLCASSWGGLGDSETQYFGPGTRLLVL.

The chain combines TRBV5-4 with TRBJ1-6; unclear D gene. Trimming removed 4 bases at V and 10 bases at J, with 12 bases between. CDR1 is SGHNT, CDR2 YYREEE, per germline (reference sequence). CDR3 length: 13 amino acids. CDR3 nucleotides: TGTGCCAGCAGCCCGGCCCTCGGATCACCCCTCCACTTT. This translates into CASSPALGSPLHF.

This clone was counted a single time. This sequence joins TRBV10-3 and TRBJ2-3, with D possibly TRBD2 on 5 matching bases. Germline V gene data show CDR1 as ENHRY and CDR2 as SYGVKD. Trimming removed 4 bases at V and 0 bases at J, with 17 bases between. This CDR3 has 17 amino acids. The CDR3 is CAISGEGRDSSTDTQYF. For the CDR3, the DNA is TGTGCCATCAGTGGAGAGGGCCGGGATAGTAGCACAGATACGCAGTATTTT.

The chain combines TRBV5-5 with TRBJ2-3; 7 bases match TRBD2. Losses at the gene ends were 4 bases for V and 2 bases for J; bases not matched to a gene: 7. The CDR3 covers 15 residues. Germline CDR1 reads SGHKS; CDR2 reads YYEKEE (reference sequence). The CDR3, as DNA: TGTGCCAGCAGCCCCCCGGGACTACTCACAGATACGCAGTATTTT. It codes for CASSPPGLLTDTQYF.

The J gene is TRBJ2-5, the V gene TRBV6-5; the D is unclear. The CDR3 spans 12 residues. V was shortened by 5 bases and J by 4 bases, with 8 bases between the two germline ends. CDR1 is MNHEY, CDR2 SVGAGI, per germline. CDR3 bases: TGTGCCAGCAGTCGGATGCGAGAGACCCAGTACTTC. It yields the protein CASSRMRETQYF.

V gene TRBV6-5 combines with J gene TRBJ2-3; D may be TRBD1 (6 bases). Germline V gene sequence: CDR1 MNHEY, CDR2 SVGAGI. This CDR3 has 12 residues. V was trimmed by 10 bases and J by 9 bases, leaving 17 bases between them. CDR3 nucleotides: TGTGCCACCTCCCAAAGCAGGGGAACGCAGTATTTT. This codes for CATSQSRGTQYF.